The rows below give T cell receptor beta chains drawn from one sample of a study of T-cell memory formation after mild COVID-19. TCRdb fed the 5' RACE reads into MiXCR, producing one record per CDR3 protein. Counted here are approximately 570,000 distinct CDR3 sequences, roughly 18% occurring once; the ten biggest clones make up approximately 12%. The sample was PBMCs or a T cell subset sorted from them (not recorded which). The source is an adult woman who had mild COVID-19 (a few samples of this study predate the infection). Cell type and time point are not known. Both conserved end residues are part of each CDR3. D genes are given only for firm matches. The size entry is marked missing in some rows and otherwise reads once, few, many or a size class.

V	D	J	size	DNA	CDR3
TRBV18	TRBD2	TRBJ2-1	few	TGTGCCAGCTCACCACCGATACTAGCGGGGGGGACGAGGAATGAGCAGTTCTTC	CASSPPILAGGTRNEQFF
TRBV4-1	.	TRBJ2-7	few	TGCGCCAGCAGCCGAACCCCCTGGTCCGTCGGCGAGCAGTACTTC	CASSRTPWSVGEQYF
TRBV12-3/TRBV12-4	TRBD1	TRBJ2-2	.	TGTGCCAGCACCTTTACAGGGGTCGGGGAGCTGTTTTTT	CASTFTGVGELFF
TRBV5-1	TRBD2	TRBJ2-3	few	TGCGCCAGCAGCTCGGGAGGTCGCGCAGATACGCAGTATTTT	CASSSGGRADTQYF
TRBV11-1	TRBD2	TRBJ2-1	.	TGTGCCAGCAGCTTAGAGGCGGGAGGGCCTATTGAGCAGTTCTTC	CASSLEAGGPIEQFF
TRBV3-1	.	TRBJ2-1	.	TGTGCCAGCAAAGGGAGCTCCTACAATGAGCAGTTCTTC	CASKGSSYNEQFF
TRBV6-1	TRBD1	TRBJ2-7	.	TGTGCCAGCAGGCGGCCCGGGACAGGGGGCGTCAGCTCCTACGAGCAGTACTTC	CASRRPGTGGVSSYEQYF
TRBV9	.	TRBJ2-3	.	TGTGCCAGCAGCGTCCGGCCCGAGGCAGATACGCAGTATTTT	CASSVRPEADTQYF
TRBV7-6	.	TRBJ2-1	few	TGTGCCAGCAGCTTAACGGGGGCTGAGCAGTTCTTC	CASSLTGAEQFF
TRBV7-2	TRBD1	TRBJ1-4	.	TGTGCCAGCAGCATGGACAGGGGGTCGGGAAAACTGTTTTTT	CASSMDRGSGKLFF
TRBV2	TRBD2	TRBJ2-1	few	TGTGCCAGCAGCGAACTCCTAGCGGGGGGTCTTTACAATGAGCAGTTCTTC	CASSELLAGGLYNEQFF
TRBV11-2	.	TRBJ2-2	few	TGTGCCAGCAGTTCCGGCACCTGGGAGCTGTTTTTT	CASSSGTWELFF
TRBV5-1	.	TRBJ2-1	few	TGCGCCAGCAGCTTGGGGGCCACAACGGTGCATGAGCAGTTCTTC	CASSLGATTVHEQFF
TRBV11-2	TRBD2	TRBJ2-3	.	TGTGCCAGCAGAGCTAGCGGGGGTGCAGATACGCAGTATTTT	CASRASGGADTQYF
TRBV6-1	.	TRBJ1-2	once	TGTGCCAGCAGTGAAGTGGGGGGCTATGGCTACACCTTC	CASSEVGGYGYTF
TRBV20-1	.	TRBJ1-4	few	TGCAGTGCTAAAAACGTGGACCAACCGGGTGGAAAACTGTTTTTT	CSAKNVDQPGGKLFF
TRBV7-3	.	TRBJ2-1	many	TGTGCCAGCAGCCCGCTCAGGGGCTCGAATGAGCAGTTCTTC	CASSPLRGSNEQFF
TRBV4-1	.	TRBJ1-5	few	TGCGCCAGCAGCCAGAATAGCAATCAGCCCCAGCATTTT	CASSQNSNQPQHF
TRBV30	.	TRBJ1-4	.	TGTGCCTGGAGGACGACAGCGAATGAAAAACTGTTTTTT	CAWRTTANEKLFF
TRBV7-8	.	TRBJ2-1	.	TGTGCCAGCAGCTTACCGGGACGGGGATACAATGAGCAGTTCTTC	CASSLPGRGYNEQFF
TRBV29-1	TRBD2	TRBJ2-3	few	TGCAGCGTGACGATACTAGCGGAGCCTCAAGATACGCAGTATTTT	CSVTILAEPQDTQYF
TRBV29-1	.	TRBJ2-2	many	TGCAGCGTAGGGACGGCTAACACCGGGGAGCTGTTTTTT	CSVGTANTGELFF
TRBV3-1	TRBD1	TRBJ2-1	.	TGTGCCAGCACCCCCAGGGGGAAATCTAACAATGAGCAGTTCTTC	CASTPRGKSNNEQFF
TRBV14	.	TRBJ2-7	.	TGTGCCAGCAGCCAACCCGCTTGGCAGGGTAGCATCCACGAGCAGTACTTC	CASSQPAWQGSIHEQYF
TRBV5-1	TRBD1	TRBJ2-5	few	TGCGCCAGCAGCTTTAAGGACAGGGGGGACCAGTACTTC	CASSFKDRGDQYF
TRBV6-5	TRBD1	TRBJ2-7	.	TGTGCCAGCAGTTGGACAGGGGCGGGCGAGCAGTACTTC	CASSWTGAGEQYF
TRBV24-1	.	TRBJ2-6	.	TGTGCCACCAGGTCCCCTGGGGCCAACGTCCTGACTTTC	CATRSPGANVLTF
TRBV9	.	TRBJ2-4	.	TGTGCCAGCAGCGTGGGAAGGGGGTTAGCCAAAAACATTCAGTACTTC	CASSVGRGLAKNIQYF
TRBV19	.	TRBJ2-7	.	TGTGCCAGTAGTCGATCAGGGGACGAGCAGTACTTC	CASSRSGDEQYF
TRBV28	.	TRBJ2-5	many	TGTGCCAGCAGTTTAAAAGGGACCCCGAAGACCCAGTACTTC	CASSLKGTPKTQYF
TRBV12-3/TRBV12-4	TRBD1	TRBJ1-1	few	TGTGCCAGCAGCCCTCTAACCGGGACAGGGGGTCCTGATCTTGCTGAAGCTTTCTTT	CASSPLTGTGGPDLAEAFF
TRBV7-9	.	TRBJ2-1	.	TGTGCCAGCAGCCTCGCCCCCCTAGCGCTGGCCCCTGACAATGAGCAGTTCTTC	CASSLAPLALAPDNEQFF
TRBV12-3/TRBV12-4	TRBD1	TRBJ2-7	.	TGTGCCAGCAGTCCCCAGACAGGGGTCAAAACCTACGAGCAGTACTTC	CASSPQTGVKTYEQYF
TRBV5-1	.	TRBJ1-1	.	TGCGCCAGCAAACGTCAGGACACTGAAGCTTTCTTT	CASKRQDTEAFF
TRBV2	.	TRBJ2-1	few	TGTGCCAGCAGAAGGGACTTTAACAATGAGCAGTTCTTC	CASRRDFNNEQFF
TRBV12-3/TRBV12-4	.	TRBJ1-3	few	TGTGCCAGCAGAACCGGGACCGCCGGAAACACCATATATTTT	CASRTGTAGNTIYF
TRBV20-1	TRBD2	TRBJ2-5	.	TGCAGTGCTAGAGATACATCGAGCGGGAGCGTGGGACAAGAGACCCAGTACTTC	CSARDTSSGSVGQETQYF
TRBV20-1	.	TRBJ2-1	.	TGCAGTGCTAGAGACGCAAGCTCCTACAATGAGCAGTTCTTC	CSARDASSYNEQFF
TRBV4-1	TRBD1	TRBJ2-6	many	TGCGCCAGCAGTCTCCGGACAGGGGAAGAGTCTGGGGCCAACGTCCTGACTTTC	CASSLRTGEESGANVLTF
TRBV12-3/TRBV12-4	.	TRBJ2-5	many	TGTGCCAGCAGTCGTGCGCTTGGGGAGACCCAGTACTTC	CASSRALGETQYF
TRBV7-9	.	TRBJ2-1	.	TGTGCCAGCAGCTTAGCGAAGTCGGGCAGGGGAAACAATGAGCAGTTCTTC	CASSLAKSGRGNNEQFF